This T cell receptor beta chain was recovered during a study of T cell changes during pregnancy in multiple sclerosis. This CDR3 is 13 amino acids long. Germline-derived CDR1 and CDR2 are SGDLS and YYNGEE. The J segment lost 6 bases and the V segment lost 4 bases, leaving 5 bases of the junction unmatched. Data came from immunoSEQ multiplex PCR; TCRdb stores just in-frame clones and leaves some out. This table has 60,000 or so clones, nearly 90% appearing once. Sequenced here: peripheral blood, sampled in the first trimester of pregnancy. The TCR was taken from a female donor with multiple sclerosis, enrolled in a pregnancy study. This chain uses TRBV9 with TRBJ2-3, with 7 bases that match TRBD1. This chain's CDR3 is CASSRTGADTQYF. CDR3 in DNA: TGTGCCAGCAGCAGAACAGGGGCGGATACGCAGTATTTT.